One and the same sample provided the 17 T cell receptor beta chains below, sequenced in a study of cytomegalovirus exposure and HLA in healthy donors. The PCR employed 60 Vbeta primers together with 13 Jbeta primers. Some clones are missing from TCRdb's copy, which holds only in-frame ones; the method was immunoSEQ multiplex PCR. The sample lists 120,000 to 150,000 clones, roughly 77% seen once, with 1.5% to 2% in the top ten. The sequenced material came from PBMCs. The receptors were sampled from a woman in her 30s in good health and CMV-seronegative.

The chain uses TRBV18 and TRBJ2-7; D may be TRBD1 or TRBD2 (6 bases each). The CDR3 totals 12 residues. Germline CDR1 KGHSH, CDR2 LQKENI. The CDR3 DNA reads TGTGCCAGCCCACCACAGGGAGGCGAGCAGTACGTC. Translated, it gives CASPPQGGEQYV.

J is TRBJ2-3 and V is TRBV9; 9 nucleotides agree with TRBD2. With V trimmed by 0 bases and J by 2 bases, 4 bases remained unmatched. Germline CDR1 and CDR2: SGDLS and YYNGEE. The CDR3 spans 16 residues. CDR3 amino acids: CASSVGQRGDTDTQYF. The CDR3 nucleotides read TGTGCCAGCAGCGTAGGCCAGCGGGGGGACACAGATACGCAGTATTTT.

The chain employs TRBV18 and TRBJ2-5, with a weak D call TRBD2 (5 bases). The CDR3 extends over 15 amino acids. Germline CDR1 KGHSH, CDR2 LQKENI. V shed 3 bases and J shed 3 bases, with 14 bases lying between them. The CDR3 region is CASSPRVAPEETQYF. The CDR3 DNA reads TGTGCCAGCTCACCTCGGGTAGCGCCAGAAGAGACCCAGTACTTC.

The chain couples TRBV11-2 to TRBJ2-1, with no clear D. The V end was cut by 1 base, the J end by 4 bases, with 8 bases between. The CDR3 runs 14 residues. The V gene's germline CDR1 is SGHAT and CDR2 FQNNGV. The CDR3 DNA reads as TGTGCCAGCAGCTTAGCTTCCGGGTACAATGAGCAGTTCTTC. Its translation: CASSLASGYNEQFF. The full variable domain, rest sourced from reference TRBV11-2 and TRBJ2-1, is EAGVAQSPRYKIIEKRQSVAFWCNPISGHATLYWYQQILGQGPKLLIQFQNNGVVDDSQLPKDRFSAERLKGVDSTLKIQPAKLEDSAVYLCASSLASGYNEQFFGPGTRLTVL.

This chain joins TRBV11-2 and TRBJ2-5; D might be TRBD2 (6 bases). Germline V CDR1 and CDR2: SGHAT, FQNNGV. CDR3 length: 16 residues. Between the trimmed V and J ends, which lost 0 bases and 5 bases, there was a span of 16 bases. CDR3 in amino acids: CASSLDRIGSDETQYF. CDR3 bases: TGTGCCAGCAGCTTAGATCGAATCGGGAGCGATGAGACCCAGTACTTC.

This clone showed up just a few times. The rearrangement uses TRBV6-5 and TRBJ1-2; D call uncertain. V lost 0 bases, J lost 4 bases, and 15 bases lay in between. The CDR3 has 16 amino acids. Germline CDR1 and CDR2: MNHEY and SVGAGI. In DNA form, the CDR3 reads TGTGCCAGCAGTTACTCGGGCTCCGGGGTACGCTATGGCTACACCTTC. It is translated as CASSYSGSGVRYGYTF.

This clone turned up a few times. Written as DNA, the CDR3 is TGTGCCAGCAGTGAACAGGGGGATGTCAATGAGCAGTTCTTC. It encodes CASSEQGDVNEQFF. The chain is built from TRBV6-5 and TRBJ2-1, with 8 bases aligning to TRBD1. CDR3 length equals 14 residues. Trimming at V came to 5 bases and at J to 6 bases, leaving 6 bases not matched to a gene. Germline V gives CDR1 MNHEY, CDR2 SVGAGI.

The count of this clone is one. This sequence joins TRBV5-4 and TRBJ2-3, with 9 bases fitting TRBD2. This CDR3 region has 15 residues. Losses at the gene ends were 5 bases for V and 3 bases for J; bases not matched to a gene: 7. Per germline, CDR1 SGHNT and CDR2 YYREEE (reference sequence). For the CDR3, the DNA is TGTGCCAGCAGTTCCCAGCTAGCGGGGACAGATACGCAGTATTTT. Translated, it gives CASSSQLAGTDTQYF.

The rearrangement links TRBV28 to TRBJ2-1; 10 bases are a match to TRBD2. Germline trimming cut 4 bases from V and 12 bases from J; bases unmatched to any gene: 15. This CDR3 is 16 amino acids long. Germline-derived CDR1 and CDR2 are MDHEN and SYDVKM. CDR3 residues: CASSSIAGGYHSVQFF. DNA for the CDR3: TGTGCCAGCAGTTCCATAGCGGGGGGCTATCACTCCGTGCAGTTCTTC.

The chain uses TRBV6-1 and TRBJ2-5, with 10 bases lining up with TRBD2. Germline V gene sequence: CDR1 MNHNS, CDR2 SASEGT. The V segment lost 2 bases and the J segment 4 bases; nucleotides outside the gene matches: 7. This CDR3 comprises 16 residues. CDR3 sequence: CASSELRLAGVETQYF. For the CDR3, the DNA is TGTGCCAGCAGTGAACTCCGACTAGCGGGCGTAGAGACCCAGTACTTC.

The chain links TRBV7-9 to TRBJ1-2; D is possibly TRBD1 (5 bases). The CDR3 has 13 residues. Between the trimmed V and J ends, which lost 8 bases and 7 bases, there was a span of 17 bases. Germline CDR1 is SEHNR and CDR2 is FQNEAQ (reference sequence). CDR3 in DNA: TGTGCCAGCGCCCCTCCAGGGAACCGTGGCTACACCTTC. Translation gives CASAPPGNRGYTF.

The CDR3 loop reads CASSLDGGGTSYEQYV. The DNA for the CDR3 is TGTGCCAGCAGCTTAGACGGCGGGGGGACTTCCTACGAGCAGTACGTC. The rearrangement uses TRBV7-2 and TRBJ2-7; TRBD2 matches at 8 bases. V shed 1 base, J shed 1 base, and the junction held 6 bases outside the gene matches. The germline gives CDR1 SGHTA, CDR2 FQGNSA. The CDR3 sequence is 16 residues long.

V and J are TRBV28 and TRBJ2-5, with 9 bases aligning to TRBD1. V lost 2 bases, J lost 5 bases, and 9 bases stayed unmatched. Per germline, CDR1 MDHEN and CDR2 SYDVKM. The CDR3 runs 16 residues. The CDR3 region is CASSLGGQGQSETQYF. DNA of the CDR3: TGTGCCAGCAGTTTAGGGGGACAGGGACAATCCGAGACCCAGTACTTC.

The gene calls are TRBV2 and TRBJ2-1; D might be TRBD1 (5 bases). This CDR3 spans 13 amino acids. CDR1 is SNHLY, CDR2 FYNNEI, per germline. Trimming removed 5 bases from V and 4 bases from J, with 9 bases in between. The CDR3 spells CASSRTPYNEQFF. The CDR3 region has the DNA TGTGCCAGCAGTAGGACACCGTACAATGAGCAGTTCTTC. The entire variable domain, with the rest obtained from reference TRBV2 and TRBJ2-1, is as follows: EPEVTQTPSHQVTQMGQEVILRCVPISNHLYFYWYRQILGQKVEFLVSFYNNEISEKSEIFDDQFSVERPDGSNFTLKIRSTKLEDSAMYFCASSRTPYNEQFFGPGTRLTVL.

CDR3 sequence (DNA): TGCGCCAGCAGTAGGCAGGGGGAGTACAATGAGCAGTTCTTC. It yields the protein CASSRQGEYNEQFF. The V gene is TRBV5-1, the J gene TRBJ2-1, with 7 bases lining up with TRBD1. CDR1 SGHRS and CDR2 YFSETQ come from the germline V gene. V lost 5 bases, J lost 4 bases, and 6 bases stayed unmatched. The CDR3 is 14 residues long.

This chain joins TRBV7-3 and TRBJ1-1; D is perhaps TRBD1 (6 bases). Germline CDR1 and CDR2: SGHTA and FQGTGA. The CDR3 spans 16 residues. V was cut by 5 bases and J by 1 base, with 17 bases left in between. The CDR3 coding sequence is TGTGCCAGCAGCCCAGGGAGGGGGAGAGGGAACACTGAAGCTTTCTTT. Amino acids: CASSPGRGRGNTEAFF. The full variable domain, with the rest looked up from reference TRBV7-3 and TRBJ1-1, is GAGVSQTPSNKVTEKGKYVELRCDPISGHTALYWYRQSLGQGPEFLIYFQGTGAADDSGLPNDRFFAVRPEGSVSTLKIQRTERGDSAVYLCASSPGRGRGNTEAFFGQGTRLTVV.

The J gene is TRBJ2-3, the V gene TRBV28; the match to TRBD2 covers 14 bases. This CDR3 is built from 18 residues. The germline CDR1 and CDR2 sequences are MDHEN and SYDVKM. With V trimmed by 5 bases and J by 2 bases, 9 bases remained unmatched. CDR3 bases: TGTGCCAGCAGTCCCGGGACTAGCGGGGGACGTATCACAGATACGCAGTATTTT. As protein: CASSPGTSGGRITDTQYF.